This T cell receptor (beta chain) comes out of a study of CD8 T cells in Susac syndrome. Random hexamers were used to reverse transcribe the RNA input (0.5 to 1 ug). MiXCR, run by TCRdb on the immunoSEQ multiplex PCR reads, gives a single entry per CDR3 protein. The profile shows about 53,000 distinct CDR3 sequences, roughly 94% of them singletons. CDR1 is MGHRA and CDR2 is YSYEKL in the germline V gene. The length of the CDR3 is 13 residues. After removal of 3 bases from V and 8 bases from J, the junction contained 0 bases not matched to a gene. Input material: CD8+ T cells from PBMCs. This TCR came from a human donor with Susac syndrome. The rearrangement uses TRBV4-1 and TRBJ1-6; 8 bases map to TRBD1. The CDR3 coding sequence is TGCGCCAGCAGCCAGACAGGGGATTCACCCCTCCACTTT. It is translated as CASSQTGDSPLHF.